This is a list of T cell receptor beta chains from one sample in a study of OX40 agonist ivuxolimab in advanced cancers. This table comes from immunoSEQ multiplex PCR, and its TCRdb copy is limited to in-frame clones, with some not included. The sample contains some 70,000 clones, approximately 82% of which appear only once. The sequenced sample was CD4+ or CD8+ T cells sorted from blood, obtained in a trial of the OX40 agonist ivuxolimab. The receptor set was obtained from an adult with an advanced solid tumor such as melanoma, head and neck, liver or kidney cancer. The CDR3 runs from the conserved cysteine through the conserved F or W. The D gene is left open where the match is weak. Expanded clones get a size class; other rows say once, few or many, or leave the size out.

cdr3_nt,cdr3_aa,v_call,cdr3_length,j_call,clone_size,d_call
TGTGCTAGTGGTTTGGCTATATACACTGAAGCTTTCTTT,CASGLAIYTEAFF,TRBV12-5,13,TRBJ1-1,once,NA
TGTGCCAGTAGCCTTGACAGGGGGGGTATGTCCAACGAGCAGTACTTC,CASSLDRGGMSNEQYF,TRBV19,16,TRBJ2-7,NA,TRBD1
TGTGCCAGCAGCTTACGTTCTCCGGGACAGGGGAGGACAGATACGCAGTATTTT,CASSLRSPGQGRTDTQYF,TRBV7-6,18,TRBJ2-3,once,TRBD1
TGTGCCAGCAGCTTAGGGGACTACGAGCAGTACTTC,CASSLGDYEQYF,TRBV11-2,12,TRBJ2-7,NA,NA
TGTGCCAGCAGAGCGGGCGGGGGGCCTGGCGAGCAGTACTTC,CASRAGGGPGEQYF,TRBV7-6,14,TRBJ2-7,NA,TRBD2
TGTGCCATCAGCCCAAGCCTCGTCACAGATACGCAGTATTTT,CAISPSLVTDTQYF,TRBV10-3,14,TRBJ2-3,few,NA
TGCGCCAGCAGCCTTGGGACGTCAGGAAACACCATATATTTT,CASSLGTSGNTIYF,TRBV4-1,14,TRBJ1-3,NA,NA
TGTGCCAGCAGCTTGGGGGTCGGAGGGGAGACCCAGTACTTC,CASSLGVGGETQYF,TRBV5-8,14,TRBJ2-5,NA,NA
TGCGCCAGCAGCCAGAAGACTAGCGGGGAGACCTACAATGAGCAGTTCTTC,CASSQKTSGETYNEQFF,TRBV4-3,17,TRBJ2-1,NA,TRBD2
TGTGCCAGCAGTTACCCCGACAGCCTTAACTATGGCTACACCTTC,CASSYPDSLNYGYTF,TRBV6-5,15,TRBJ1-2,NA,NA
TGTGCCAGCAGCTTACTGCGAGATGGCACTGAAGCTTTCTTT,CASSLLRDGTEAFF,TRBV7-9,14,TRBJ1-1,NA,NA
TGTGCCAGCAGCCTCGGGACAGGGAGAAGTCAGCCCCAGCATTTT,CASSLGTGRSQPQHF,TRBV2,15,TRBJ1-5,NA,TRBD1
TGTGCCAGCAGCTTAACAATGGCGGGGGCGGGAGATACGCAGTATTTT,CASSLTMAGAGDTQYF,TRBV7-2,16,TRBJ2-3,NA,NA
TGCGCCAGCAGCTTGGGGGGTTATCCTGAAGCTTTCTTT,CASSLGGYPEAFF,TRBV5-1,13,TRBJ1-1,NA,NA
TGCGCCAGCAGCCAAGTGGACAGGGAAGAGACCCAGTACTTC,CASSQVDREETQYF,TRBV4-3,14,TRBJ2-5,NA,TRBD1
TGTGCCAGCAGCTCCCCCCAAGGACGCGGTGGCAATGAGCAGTTCTTC,CASSSPQGRGGNEQFF,TRBV5-5,16,TRBJ2-1,NA,NA
TGCGCCAGCAATCGACAAGACTCCTACGAGCAGTACTTC,CASNRQDSYEQYF,TRBV5-1,13,TRBJ2-7,NA,NA
TGCGCCAGCAGCTTGGAAGGGGGGTCCTACAATGAGCAGTTCTTC,CASSLEGGSYNEQFF,TRBV5-1,15,TRBJ2-1,NA,NA
TGTGCCAGTAGTATAGCCCCAGGAACCTACGAGCAGTACTTC,CASSIAPGTYEQYF,TRBV19,14,TRBJ2-7,NA,NA
TGTGCCACCAGCAGAGATGGGGGCTTCTCCTACGAGCAGTACTTC,CATSRDGGFSYEQYF,TRBV15,15,TRBJ2-7,NA,NA
TGTGCCAGCAGCTTGACGTATGATACGCAGTATTTT,CASSLTYDTQYF,TRBV5-6,12,TRBJ2-3,NA,NA
TGCGCCAGCAGCTTGAGGTGGGGAGTCGATGAAAAACTGTTTTTT,CASSLRWGVDEKLFF,TRBV5-1,15,TRBJ1-4,few,NA
TGTGCCAGCTCCGAACAGGGGTACGTCGGCTACACCTTC,CASSEQGYVGYTF,TRBV6-5,13,TRBJ1-2,NA,TRBD1
TGTGCCAGCTCACCCGGGTGGACACTCGTCGAGGGGACCCAGTACTTC,CASSPGWTLVEGTQYF,TRBV18,16,TRBJ2-5,NA,NA